Below, 3 T cell receptor beta chains from the same sample are listed, as sequenced in a study of blood T cell repertoires in COVID-19. Clones were sequenced by immunoSEQ multiplex PCR, and TCRdb holds only the in-frame ones, with some missing. The sample records about 220,000 clones, over 70% being singletons. The sample taken for sequencing was peripheral blood. The receptors stem from a woman aged 70 to 79 with acute or convalescent COVID-19.

The chain links TRBV10-3 to TRBJ1-5; 9 positions match TRBD1. CDR1 is ENHRY, CDR2 SYGVKD, per germline. CDR3 length equals 16 residues. The junction had 8 bases not matched to a gene; V was cut back by 5 bases and J by 3 bases. CDR3 in amino acids: CAISKYGTGNNQPQHF. CDR3 sequence (DNA): TGTGCCATCAGTAAGTACGGGACAGGGAACAATCAGCCCCAGCATTTT.

The V gene is TRBV5-4, the J gene TRBJ1-4, with TRBD1 matching over 8 bases. The CDR3 is 16 residues long. Germline V gene sequence: CDR1 SGHNT, CDR2 YYREEE (reference sequence). V gave up 1 base and J gave up 5 bases; unmatched junction bases: 7. This CDR3 reads CASSLRQGAGNEKLFF. The CDR3 DNA sequence: TGTGCCAGCAGCTTGCGGCAGGGGGCCGGGAATGAAAAACTGTTTTTT.

This chain connects TRBV7-2 to TRBJ2-3; D remains ambiguous. CDR1 is SGHTA and CDR2 is FQGNSA in the germline V gene. This CDR3 spans 13 amino acids. With 1 base removed from V and 4 bases from J, the gap between germline ends came to 6 bases. The CDR3 protein is CASSLGAPDTQYF. The CDR3 coding sequence is TGTGCCAGCAGCTTAGGGGCCCCAGATACGCAGTATTTT.